A single TCR beta chain is shown here with its context. This sample stems from a study of shared T cell receptors in the human thymus. The repertoire was sequenced with immunoSEQ multiplex PCR; TCRdb's copy has only in-frame clones and lacks some. The sample consists of tens of thousands of clones, more than 90% of them appearing once. V was cut by 6 bases and J by 4 bases, with 3 bases left in between. The CDR3 totals 10 residues. Germline V gene data show CDR1 as MGHDK and CDR2 as SYGVNS. The TCR sequence derives from a human donor. The sample taken for sequencing was thymocytes. The rearrangement uses TRBV25-1 and TRBJ1-2, with unresolved D. CDR3 region: CASRGYGYTF. The CDR3 DNA follows: TGTGCCAGCAGGGGCTATGGCTACACCTTC.